The rows below give T cell receptor beta chains drawn from one sample of a study of blood T cell repertoires in COVID-19. Produced via immunoSEQ multiplex PCR; TCRdb's table is partial and in-frame only. The data contain some 85,000 clones, 65% to 80% of them singletons. Sequenced material: peripheral blood. These receptors were obtained from a woman of 80 years or more with active or convalescent COVID-19. CDR3s include the opening cysteine and the closing phenylalanine or tryptophan. The order of the fields is J gene, D gene, V gene, clone size, CDR3 protein, CDR3 DNA. The D gene is left open where the match is weak. The size entry is marked missing in some rows and otherwise reads once, few, many or a size class.

TRBJ2-2 TRBD2 TRBV5-4 - CASSLVRGVDTGELFF TGTGCCAGCAGCTTGGTCCGGGGGGTGGACACCGGGGAGCTGTTTTTT
TRBJ1-1 - TRBV28 once CASSLSDRPEAFF TGTGCCAGCAGTCTATCTGACAGGCCAGAAGCTTTCTTT
TRBJ2-3 - TRBV28 - CASSPAKGDQPFTDTQYF TGTGCCAGCAGCCCAGCAAAGGGGGACCAACCATTCACAGATACGCAGTATTTT
TRBJ1-1 - TRBV7-9 - CASSFGGYTEAFF TGTGCCAGCAGCTTTGGAGGGTACACTGAAGCTTTCTTT
TRBJ2-5 TRBD1 TRBV5-4 - CASSSGQGAEKTQYF TGTGCCAGCAGCTCGGGACAGGGGGCAGAGAAGACCCAGTACTTC
TRBJ2-1 TRBD2 TRBV16 - CASSQLAGGHNEQFF TGTGCCAGCAGCCAACTAGCGGGGGGCCACAATGAGCAGTTCTTC
TRBJ1-5 - TRBV28 - CASSLGGADGQPQHF TGTGCCAGCAGTTTAGGGGGGGCCGACGGTCAGCCCCAGCATTTT
TRBJ2-5 TRBD2 TRBV19 few CASSIVLGGGSQETQYF TGTGCCAGTAGTATCGTATTGGGCGGGGGGTCCCAAGAGACCCAGTACTTC
TRBJ2-2 - TRBV9 - CASSVATAGELFF TGTGCCAGCAGCGTAGCGACTGCCGGGGAGCTGTTTTTT
TRBJ1-1 - TRBV24-1 once CATSDQGFVAGAFF TGTGCCACCAGTGATCAGGGTTTTGTGGCCGGGGCTTTCTTT
TRBJ2-5 TRBD2 TRBV24-1 once CATGDGGGRVETQYF TGTGCCACCGGAGATGGCGGGGGGCGGGTGGAGACCCAGTACTTC
TRBJ1-5 - TRBV7-8 - CASSQDRNSNQPQHF TGTGCCAGCAGCCAAGACAGGAATAGCAATCAGCCCCAGCATTTT
TRBJ2-2 - TRBV9 - CASSVAQGSDTGELFF TGTGCCAGCAGCGTAGCGCAGGGGTCGGACACCGGGGAGCTGTTTTTT
TRBJ2-1 - TRBV4-3 - CASSQQDLAYNEQFF TGCGCCAGCAGCCAACAGGACTTGGCCTACAATGAGCAGTTCTTC
TRBJ1-5 - TRBV3-1/TRBV3-2 - CASSQNKAGPQHF TGTGCCAGCAGCCAAAATAAAGCGGGTCCCCAGCATTTT
TRBJ2-2 TRBD1 TRBV5-1 - CASSPNRGANTGELFF TGCGCCAGCAGCCCGAACAGGGGGGCAAACACCGGGGAGCTGTTTTTT
TRBJ1-6 - TRBV4-3 - CASSQEPGNSPLHF TGCGCCAGCAGCCAAGAACCGGGAAATTCACCCCTCCACTTT
TRBJ1-6 - TRBV30 - CAWSEGGNSPLHF TGTGCCTGGAGTGAGGGAGGCAATTCACCCCTCCACTTT
TRBJ1-1 - TRBV2 once CASTERGGVGTEAFF TGTGCCAGCACCGAAAGAGGAGGGGTCGGCACTGAAGCTTTCTTT
TRBJ1-6 TRBD1 TRBV30 - CAWSAEGTGESPLHF TGTGCCTGGAGTGCTGAAGGGACAGGGGAGTCACCCCTCCACTTT
TRBJ1-3 TRBD1 TRBV15 few CATSRDRGAGNTIYF TGTGCCACCAGCAGGGACAGGGGAGCAGGAAACACCATATATTTT
TRBJ2-2 TRBD1 TRBV7-7 - CASSLDRVTGELFF TGTGCTAGCAGCCTGGACAGGGTCACCGGGGAGCTGTTTTTT
TRBJ2-1 - TRBV24-1 - CATKGIGDEQFF TGTGCCACCAAGGGGATTGGGGATGAGCAGTTCTTC
TRBJ2-1 TRBD1 TRBV7-9 - CASSLEGAAKYPNEQFF TGTGCCAGCAGCTTAGAGGGGGCCGCTAAATACCCGAATGAGCAGTTCTTC
TRBJ1-2 - TRBV6-5 - CASSSLDRPGYTF TGTGCCAGCAGTTCCCTTGACAGGCCAGGCTACACCTTC
TRBJ2-5 TRBD1 TRBV7-3 - CASSSGGQGRETQYF TGTGCCAGCAGCTCCGGAGGACAGGGACGAGAGACCCAGTACTTC
TRBJ2-6 - TRBV6-2/TRBV6-3 - CASSYSMPKGLSGANVLTF TGTGCCAGCAGTTACTCGATGCCCAAGGGACTCTCTGGGGCCAACGTCCTGACTTTC
TRBJ2-1 - TRBV7-9 - CASSLNTVNEQFF TGTGCCAGCAGCTTAAACACCGTCAATGAGCAGTTCTTC
TRBJ1-1 TRBD1 TRBV6-6 - CASRGTGWDTEAFF TGTGCCAGCAGAGGGACAGGGTGGGACACTGAAGCTTTCTTT